This TCR beta chain derives from a study of shared clonotypes between healthy human individuals (dated by TCRdb to 2019 to 2021). Study-wide context: The cohort comprised a couple of women and a few men aged 18 to 49 years. Per donor, three plates each were used for CD4 naive and CD4 memory, two for CD8 naive, and one for CD8 memory. The study deeply sequenced blood TCR repertoires of about five healthy adults to estimate repertoire size and the extent of clonotype sharing between individuals. Different laboratories and diverse techniques were used to prepare libraries and sequence TCR repertoires, to increase sequencing depth and limit assay-specific biases. Each donor's leukapheresis produced roughly between roughly 0.9 and 8.9 billion PBMCs.

Healthy HIV-negative adults with no recently reported acute infections or vaccinations were included as donors. Every donor was a Caucasian adult living in Nashville, Tennessee, USA. CD4+ T cells were enriched by magnetic negative selection; naive cells were then positively selected on CD45RA, and the negative fraction formed the memory subset. After blood collection by leukapheresis, PBMCs were isolated using Ficoll-Histopaque density gradient centrifugation and then cryopreserved in the vapor phase of liquid nitrogen. Analytical flow cytometry was used to check the purity and quantity of every magnetically sorted T cell population. From each sorted fraction, genomic DNA was isolated and quantified by UV absorbance on a Nanodrop 2000c. CDR1 and CDR2 are read off the germline V gene (reference sequence) as MNHNY and SVGAGI. The CDR3, from cysteine to phenylalanine, totals 14 residues. Solely the CDR3 DNA is kept, with 42 bases framed from the first base. V trim: 2 bases; J trim: 5 bases; unmatched bases: 5.

Using the deep immunoSEQ assay, TCR CDR3 regions were amplified from genomic DNA by multiplex PCR. For each cell subset, the extracted genomic DNA was distributed evenly across all wells of several immunoSEQ 96-well plates, and each plate served as one replicate. For sorted subsets, about 200 ng genomic DNA, equal to tens of thousands of T cell genomes, was loaded into each replicate PCR. The purified libraries were quantified using a Qubit 3.0 fluorometer, sized with a Bioanalyzer 2100, and then quantified again using the KAPA Library Quantification kit. Every immunoSEQ 96-well plate was sequenced on a separate single-read 150-cycle Illumina NextSeq 550 flow cell. In the authors' own workflow: The immunoSEQ output contained only junctional sequences without quality scores, so filtering could not match that applied to full-length reads. To assign V/J genes and CDR3, sequences were annotated against IMGT germline references using PyIR, a Python wrapper for IgBLAST v1.9. Reads were filtered out if the reads had weak V/J assignments (E-value above 1e-6), no CDR3, stop codons, out-of-frame junctions, or ambiguous translated residues. A V3J clonotype was defined by an identical inferred V gene, J gene, and CDR3 amino acid sequence. To compute the percentage overlap between repertoires, the number of shared unique clonotypes was divided by the size of the smaller repertoire. Richness of each repertoire was evaluated using RTK rarefaction, the Chao1 estimator, and Recon v2.1 estimates of unobserved clonotypes. For all TCRbeta clonotypes obtained by the gDNA method from several donors, generation probabilities were computed with OLGA. TCRdb carries this immuneACCESS record with in-frame sequences only. Its versions omit some clonotypes, under half of them owing to an unresolved V gene in the studies checked, with the rest unexplained. The DNA was the basis for D and trimming; V, J and clone size are from that table. Counted in this sample were fewer than 3 million clones; 92% of them appeared once. The ten largest clones take up approximately 0.39% of the sample.

What the work shows at the level of the full study, not this receptor alone: Sampling was limited to blood, and TCR repertoires in tissue likely differ from TCR repertoires in blood. Even with the large sequencing depth, rarefaction of the sorted-subset datasets indicated that sequencing was incomplete. Larger estimated clonotype richness was generally found for naive subsets than for memory subsets. Compared with non-shared clonotypes, the clonotypes found in all four sorted-subset donors had higher generation probabilities. Pairwise subsampling led to the expectation that sequencing depth would affect the degree of clonotype sharing among donors. When a few donors were compared, the shared fraction of clonotypes was about 5% for naive CD4, roughly 3.4% for naive CD8, more than 2% for memory CD4, and 0.4% for memory CD8. The small number of donors limited the genetic and exposure-history diversity represented.

To note about this clone: The specificity of this receptor is unknown. Base qualities are missing; no much larger clone stands one base away.

The sequenced sample was naive CD4+ T cells from PBMCs. The sample's cell subset or site label, in plain terms: CD45RA+ positively selected. The sequence derives from a man aged 18 to 30 in good health. Some clones in this sample may be carry-over from other donors' samples. The chain employs TRBV6-6 and TRBJ2-5; TRBD2 fits 7 bases in the junction. The CDR3 protein sequence reads: CASSYPLGGETQYF. The sequenced DNA is TGTGCCAGCAGTTACCCCCTCGGGGGGGAGACCCAGTACTTC.